Below are 20 T cell receptor beta chains sequenced from a single sample in a study of T cells in women clearing cervical HPV infection. Generated by immunoSEQ multiplex PCR, the TCRdb table keeps only in-frame clones and is missing some. The table lists 49,000 or so clones. The sequenced sample was blood buffy coat. The receptors here all came from a woman between 18 and 75 years old with a cervical HPV16 infection that either progressed to CIN3+ or cleared (not recorded which).

As to this clone: The CDR3 is cut off 3 residues early in the read; its end comes from the germline J gene. This rearrangement joins TRBV6-2 or TRBV6-3 to TRBJ1-1, with D maybe TRBD1 (5 bases). From germline, CDR1 is MNHEY and CDR2 SVGEGT. V shed 5 bases and J shed 6 bases, with 16 bases lying between them. The CDR3 contains 14 residues. This chain's CDR3 is CASSPRQFPAEAFF. The part of the CDR3 DNA that was read is TGTGCCAGCAGTCCGAGACAGTTTCCAGCTGAA.

Turning to this clone: One end of the junction is discordant with germline, which a read error may explain. The read gets to within 3 residues of the CDR3 end, and the germline J gene fills in the rest. The chain employs TRBV7-9 and TRBJ2-7; D is perhaps TRBD1 (6 bases). This CDR3 contains 15 residues. Germline CDR1 SEHNR, CDR2 FQNEAQ (reference sequence). The part of the CDR3 DNA that was read is TGTGCCAACAGCAACAGGGCTGACTTCTCCTACGAG. Translated, it gives CANSNRADFSYE. The CDR3 in its entirety is CANSNRADFSYEQYF. Full variable domain (remainder filled in from reference TRBV7-9 and TRBJ2-7): DTGVSQNPRHKITKRGQNVTFRCDPISEHNRLYWYRQTLGQGPEFLTYFQNEAQLEKSRLLSDRFSAERPKGSFSTLEIQRTEQGDSAMYLCANSNRADFSYEQYFGPGTRLTVT.

Concerning this clone: The read terminates 3 residues before the CDR3 end, so the remaining end is supplied by the germline J gene. The chain joins TRBV18 to TRBJ2-1; D not resolved. Trimming removed 1 base at V and 8 bases at J, with 6 bases between. The CDR3 has 12 residues. Germline CDR1 reads KGHSH; CDR2 reads LQKENI. The CDR3 is CASSPRAHEQFF. The part of the CDR3 DNA that was read is TGTGCCAGCTCACCACGGGCCCATGAG. Full variable domain (rest looked up from reference TRBV18 and TRBJ2-1): NAGVMQNPRHLVRRRGQEARLRCSPMKGHSHVYWYRQLPEEGLKFMVYLQKENIIDESGMPKERFSAEFPKEGPSILRIQQVVRGDSAAYFCASSPRAHEQFFGPGTRLTVL.

Details on this clone: The read stops 3 residues short of the end of the CDR3; the missing end is completed from the germline J gene. The chain links TRBV5-1 to TRBJ2-7; 9 nucleotides line up with TRBD1. This CDR3 contains 16 residues. Trimming removed 4 bases from V and 3 bases from J; junction bases left unmatched: 11. The germline CDR1 and CDR2 sequences are SGHRS and YFSETQ. The CDR3 sequence: CASSPYDRGKIYEQYF. Partial CDR3 DNA: TGCGCCAGCAGCCCATACGACAGGGGGAAAATCTACGAG.

Comments on this clone: From the germline J gene comes the end of the CDR3, since the read stops 3 residues before it. The chain couples TRBV10-2 to TRBJ2-3, with TRBD2 as a possible D gene (5 bases). Germline loops: CDR1 WSHSY, CDR2 SAAADI. There are 13 residues in the CDR3. Between the trimmed V and J ends, which lost 5 bases and 3 bases, there was a span of 9 bases. This CDR3 reads CASSPLATDTQYF. The sequenced part of the CDR3 DNA is TGCGCCAGCAGTCCTCTAGCAACAGATACG.

To note about this clone: The CDR3 is cut off 3 residues early in the read; its end comes from the germline J gene. The chain couples TRBV7-3 to TRBJ2-3, with a weak D call TRBD2 (6 bases). Germline CDR1 and CDR2: SGHTA and FQGTGA. CDR3 length equals 14 residues. The V gene lost 4 bases and the J gene lost 2 bases, with 10 bases spanning the gap. CDR3 sequence: CASSSGLYTDTQYF. Partial CDR3 DNA: TGTGCCAGCAGCTCAGGACTATACACAGATACG. The full variable domain, completed using reference TRBV7-3 and TRBJ2-3, is GAGVSQTPSNKVTEKGKYVELRCDPISGHTALYWYRQSLGQGPEFLIYFQGTGAADDSGLPNDRFFAVRPEGSVSTLKIQRTERGDSAVYLCASSSGLYTDTQYFGPGTRLTVL.

For this clone: The sequenced fragment ends 3 residues before the CDR3 boundary, so the rest is inferred from the germline J gene. This chain connects TRBV19 to TRBJ1-1; no definite D call. This CDR3 contains 13 residues. V was trimmed by 8 bases and J by 0 bases, leaving 10 bases between them. Germline V lookup: CDR1 LNHDA, CDR2 SQIVND (reference sequence). The CDR3 DNA, read in part, is TGTGCCAGTTCATACAGCATGAACACTGAA. It specifies CASSYSMNTE. The full CDR3 is CASSYSMNTEAFF.

Comment on this clone: The read stops 3 residues short of the end of the CDR3; the missing end is completed from the germline J gene. The chain has TRBV18 and TRBJ2-5; the D gene is possibly TRBD1 (5 bases). Trimming cost V 0 bases and J 4 bases, with 9 bases left between them. Germline assignment: CDR1 KGHSH and CDR2 LQKENI. The length of the CDR3 is 14 residues. The CDR3 DNA, read in part, is TGTGCCAGCTCACCACCGGGGCAGGGAGAGACC. Amino acid sequence: CASSPPGQGET. The full CDR3 protein reads CASSPPGQGETQYF.

With respect to this clone: The read falls 3 residues short of the CDR3 end, and the missing part is taken from the germline J gene. V gene TRBV5-6 combines with J gene TRBJ2-7; D is perhaps TRBD1 (6 bases). Trimming removed 4 bases from V and 6 bases from J, with 14 bases in between. Germline lookup yields CDR1 SGHDT and CDR2 YYEEEE. The CDR3 sequence is 13 residues long. The CDR3 protein is CASSVRTVGEQYF. Incomplete CDR3 DNA: TGTGCCAGCAGCGTAAGGACAGTCGGCGAG.

As regards this clone: The read terminates 3 residues ahead of where the CDR3 ends, so the germline J gene completes it. The chain is built from TRBV7-3 and TRBJ2-6; D is possibly TRBD1 (6 bases). The germline V gene has CDR1 SGHTA and CDR2 FQGTGA. V lost 11 bases, J lost 0 bases, and 14 bases lay in between. The CDR3 has 15 residues. CDR3 loop: CASGDNNSGANVLTF. CDR3 DNA, as far as it was read: TGTGCCTCAGGGGATAATAACTCTGGGGCCAACGTC.

As to this clone: With the read ending 3 residues before the CDR3 end, the germline J gene is used to fill in that end. The rearrangement joins TRBV5-1 to TRBJ2-5; no clear D gene. Looked up from germline, CDR1 is SGHRS and CDR2 is YFSETQ. The germline V and J ends were trimmed by 0 bases and 5 bases, with 14 bases remaining between them. The length of the CDR3 is 15 residues. The CDR3 bases that were read are TGCGCCAGCAGCTTGGTGGCTGCCACCCAGGAGACC. As protein: CASSLVAATQET. The complete CDR3 protein is CASSLVAATQETQYF.

Note on this clone: The missing CDR3 end, 3 residues past where the read stops, is filled in from the germline J gene. The chain couples TRBV19 to TRBJ1-2; 7 nucleotides align to TRBD1. Germline V gives CDR1 LNHDA, CDR2 SQIVND (reference sequence). The CDR3 spans 16 residues. V lost 0 bases and J lost 4; bases outside the gene matches: 8. The sequenced part of the CDR3 DNA is TGTGCCAGTAGTATAGACCAACAGGGGCCTCCCTATGGC. Its protein is CASSIDQQGPPYG. The full CDR3 is CASSIDQQGPPYGYTF.

Points on this clone: Coverage ceases 3 residues before the CDR3 finishes, and the germline J gene fills in the end. This chain links TRBV7-2 with TRBJ2-2, with a weak D call TRBD1 (6 bases). Per germline, CDR1 SGHTA and CDR2 FQGNSA. CDR3 length equals 14 residues. The CDR3 sequence: CASSFRTVNSPLFF. CDR3 DNA (partial): TGTGCCAGCAGCTTCAGGACAGTTAATTCACCG.

Worth noting for this clone: The read falls 3 residues short of the CDR3 end, and the missing part is taken from the germline J gene. J is TRBJ1-1 and V is TRBV19, with D maybe TRBD1 (6 bases). Looked up from germline, CDR1 is LNHDA and CDR2 is SQIVND (reference sequence). CDR3 length: 12 amino acids. The sequenced part of the CDR3 DNA is TGTGCCAGTCTCCCCCCCACAGGGCGA. Residues: CASLPPTGR. The full CDR3 protein reads CASLPPTGRAFF. Combining the CDR3 with reference TRBV19 and TRBJ1-1 gives the whole variable domain DGGITQSPKYLFRKEGQNVTLSCEQNLNHDAMYWYRQDPGQGLRLIYYSQIVNDFQKGDIAEGYSVSREKKESFPLTVTSAQKNPTAFYLCASLPPTGRAFFGQGTRLTVV.

In regard to this clone: The DNA ends 3 residues before the CDR3 does, and the rest of the CDR3 is filled in from the germline J gene. The chain combines TRBV29-1 with TRBJ2-7, with a weak D call TRBD2 (6 bases). The CDR3 sequence is 10 residues long. Per germline, CDR1 SQVTM and CDR2 ANQGSEA. Trimming removed 3 bases from V and 6 bases from J, with 6 bases in between. This chain's CDR3 is CSVEGGEQYF. CDR3 DNA, as far as it was read: TGCAGCGTTGAGGGGGGCGAG.

Regarding this clone: The CDR3 end is not reached by the read, which stops 3 residues before it; the germline J gene fills it in. This chain uses TRBV11-2 with TRBJ1-2; possibly TRBD1 for D (5 bases). Germline CDR1 is SGHAT and CDR2 is FQNNGV. Trimming took 4 bases from V and 4 from J, leaving 10 bases between them. The CDR3 extends over 13 amino acids. This CDR3 is CASSSTGPYGYTF. CDR3 DNA (partial): TGTGCCAGCAGCTCCACAGGTCCCTATGGC.

Comment on this clone: The read ends 3 residues before the CDR3 terminus; that terminus is restored from the germline J gene. V is TRBV7-2 and J is TRBJ1-3; no firm D call. The V gene's germline CDR1 is SGHTA and CDR2 FQGNSA. The CDR3 is 14 amino acids. Trimming pared 2 bases from V and 4 bases from J, leaving 9 bases between. This CDR3 is CASSLQNLGNTIYF. The part of the CDR3 DNA that was read is TGTGCCAGCAGCTTACAGAATTTAGGAAACACC.

CDR3 DNA (partial): TGCGCCAGCAGTGAGTCGGGCAGGGTACTCGGGGGC. Protein: CASSESGRVLGG. The whole CDR3 protein is CASSESGRVLGGYTF. The chain joins TRBV10-2 to TRBJ1-2; D may be TRBD1 (5 bases). Sequencing ends 3 residues short of the CDR3 end; the germline J gene provides the rest. Germline V gives CDR1 WSHSY, CDR2 SAAADI. CDR3 length equals 15 residues.

A word on this clone: The DNA ends 3 residues before the CDR3 does, and the rest of the CDR3 is filled in from the germline J gene. The rearrangement uses TRBV5-6 and TRBJ2-6, with D hard to call. Germline loops: CDR1 SGHDT, CDR2 YYEEEE. CDR3 length equals 15 residues. With 4 bases removed from V and 2 bases from J, the gap between germline ends came to 10 bases. The CDR3 bases that were read are TGTGCCAGCAGCCAAGGGCCCCCTGGGGCCAACGTC. It specifies CASSQGPPGANV. The entire CDR3 reads CASSQGPPGANVLTF.

As for this clone: Coverage ceases 3 residues before the CDR3 finishes, and the germline J gene fills in the end. J is TRBJ1-2 and V is TRBV19; unclear D gene. CDR3 length: 15 residues. The germline gives CDR1 LNHDA, CDR2 SQIVND (reference sequence). CDR3 bases read: TGTGCCAGTAGTCCCCGACTGAGCAGCTCCTACGAC. Amino acid sequence: CASSPRLSSSYD. The entire CDR3 sequence reads CASSPRLSSSYDYTF.